One sample yielded the 3 T cell receptor beta chains listed below, sequenced in a study of T cell responses to AZD1222 COVID-19 vaccine. TCRdb keeps only in-frame clones here, not all; method: immunoSEQ multiplex PCR. Of over 75,000 clones listed, roughly 87% are singletons. Here the sequenced sample was peripheral blood, taken on day 0 of AZD1222 vaccination. The receptors originated from an adult in good health.

This clone came up once. The V gene is TRBV2, the J gene TRBJ1-5, with D tentatively TRBD1 (5 bases). Germline-derived CDR1 and CDR2 are SNHLY and FYNNEI. The CDR3 covers 13 residues. The V end lost 7 bases, the J end lost 6 bases, and 13 bases lay between the germline ends. Written as DNA, the CDR3 is TGTGCCAGCATGTTAGGGGTGGGTCAGCCCCAGCATTTT. Its protein is CASMLGVGQPQHF. Using reference TRBV2 and TRBJ1-5 for the parts outside the CDR3, the full variable domain is EPEVTQTPSHQVTQMGQEVILRCVPISNHLYFYWYRQILGQKVEFLVSFYNNEISEKSEIFDDQFSVERPDGSNFTLKIRSTKLEDSAMYFCASMLGVGQPQHFGDGTRLSIL.

V gene TRBV27 combines with J gene TRBJ1-2; TRBD1 agrees at 9 bases. There are 13 residues in the CDR3. V lost 5 bases, J lost 4 bases, and 2 bases stayed unmatched. Per the germline V gene, CDR1 is MNHEY and CDR2 is SMNVEV (reference sequence). CDR3 amino acids: CASSLTGGYGYTF. DNA for the CDR3: TGTGCCAGCAGTCTGACAGGGGGCTATGGCTACACCTTC.

The V and J genes are TRBV28 and TRBJ1-5; possibly TRBD1 for D (6 bases). Germline values: CDR1 MDHEN, CDR2 SYDVKM. V dropped 3 bases and J dropped 4 bases, with 16 bases sitting between them. The CDR3 sequence is 16 residues long. Here the CDR3 reads CASSFRARGKNQPQHF. DNA of the CDR3: TGTGCCAGCAGTTTTAGGGCCAGGGGCAAAAATCAGCCCCAGCATTTT.